The rows below give T cell receptor beta chains drawn from one sample of a study of control samples from healthy donors and cancer patients. TCRdb's copy holds only in-frame clones and misses some; the assay was immunoSEQ multiplex PCR. Seen here are around 130,000 clones, more than 80% observed once, and the top ten hold roughly 40%. The specimen sequenced was blood. The receptors stem from a man between 50 and 59 years old in good health. CDR3s include the opening cysteine and the closing phenylalanine or tryptophan. A D gene is named only where the DNA matches it firmly. Rows give clone size only sometimes, using once, few, many, or a class for an expanded clone.

D gene: TRBD1; J gene: TRBJ1-5; clone size: NA; V gene: TRBV5-6; CDR3 DNA: TGTGCCAGCAGCCCCCCCGGGACAGGGGGCAGAAAGGGCAATCAGCCCCAGCATTTT; CDR3 protein: CASSPPGTGGRKGNQPQHF
D gene: TRBD1; J gene: TRBJ1-6; clone size: NA; V gene: TRBV19; CDR3 DNA: TGTGCCAGTAGTATAGATCGTTCGGGACAGCTTGACTTT; CDR3 protein: CASSIDRSGQLDF
D gene: NA; J gene: TRBJ1-4; clone size: NA; V gene: TRBV20-1; CDR3 DNA: TGCAGTGCTAGTAACAGGGTCGATGAAAAACTGTTTTTT; CDR3 protein: CSASNRVDEKLFF
D gene: TRBD1; J gene: TRBJ2-7; clone size: NA; V gene: TRBV5-1; CDR3 DNA: TGCGCCAGCAGCTCCCGGGGACAGGGCCCTTTAAGCGTCAACGAGCAGTACTTC; CDR3 protein: CASSSRGQGPLSVNEQYF
D gene: TRBD1; J gene: TRBJ1-6; clone size: NA; V gene: TRBV5-5; CDR3 DNA: TGTGCCAGCAGCAAGGGACAGGTCGGATCACCCCTCCACTTT; CDR3 protein: CASSKGQVGSPLHF
D gene: NA; J gene: TRBJ1-2; clone size: NA; V gene: TRBV27; CDR3 DNA: TGTGCCAGCAGCCCCGGGGTTATGGGGGGCTACACCTTC; CDR3 protein: CASSPGVMGGYTF
D gene: NA; J gene: TRBJ1-5; clone size: NA; V gene: TRBV25-1; CDR3 DNA: TGTGCCAGCAGTGAGACAGCTAGCAATCAGCCCCAGCATTTT; CDR3 protein: CASSETASNQPQHF
D gene: TRBD2; J gene: TRBJ2-3; clone size: NA; V gene: TRBV29-1; CDR3 DNA: TGCAGCGTTGAAGCTAGACTAGCGGGGGTACTAGATACGCAGTATTTT; CDR3 protein: CSVEARLAGVLDTQYF
D gene: NA; J gene: TRBJ1-2; clone size: NA; V gene: TRBV7-2; CDR3 DNA: TGTGCCAGCAGCTTGGCAGACCTCTATGGCTACACCTTC; CDR3 protein: CASSLADLYGYTF
D gene: TRBD2; J gene: TRBJ2-1; clone size: NA; V gene: TRBV6-1; CDR3 DNA: TGTGCCAGCAGTGAACTAGCGGGGGTCTACAATGAGCAGTTCTTC; CDR3 protein: CASSELAGVYNEQFF
D gene: NA; J gene: TRBJ2-1; clone size: NA; V gene: TRBV6-5; CDR3 DNA: TGTGCCAGCAGTTACTCGAGTCCGATCTCCTACAATGAGCAGTTCTTC; CDR3 protein: CASSYSSPISYNEQFF
D gene: NA; J gene: TRBJ2-7; clone size: NA; V gene: TRBV19; CDR3 DNA: TGTGCCAGTAGTGTCGGGACGGCCTACGAGCAGTACTTC; CDR3 protein: CASSVGTAYEQYF
D gene: NA; J gene: TRBJ1-5; clone size: NA; V gene: TRBV30; CDR3 DNA: TGTGCCTGGAGTGTACTGAGGACCGTCAATCAGCCCCAGCATTTT; CDR3 protein: CAWSVLRTVNQPQHF
D gene: NA; J gene: TRBJ1-3; clone size: NA; V gene: TRBV12-3/TRBV12-4; CDR3 DNA: TGTGCCAGCAGTTTCCTCCAGAACACCATATATTTT; CDR3 protein: CASSFLQNTIYF
D gene: TRBD1; J gene: TRBJ1-1; clone size: NA; V gene: TRBV18; CDR3 DNA: TGTGCCAGCTCACAGGGACAGAGGAACACTGAAGCTTTCTTT; CDR3 protein: CASSQGQRNTEAFF
D gene: TRBD1; J gene: TRBJ1-1; clone size: NA; V gene: TRBV5-6; CDR3 DNA: TGTGCCAGCAGCCCGAGACAGGGGAGTCCCACTGAAGCTTTCTTT; CDR3 protein: CASSPRQGSPTEAFF
D gene: NA; J gene: TRBJ2-7; clone size: NA; V gene: TRBV29-1; CDR3 DNA: TGCAGCGTTGAAGATGCACCTTTCTCCTACGAGCAGTACTTC; CDR3 protein: CSVEDAPFSYEQYF
D gene: TRBD1; J gene: TRBJ2-7; clone size: NA; V gene: TRBV7-2; CDR3 DNA: TGTGCCAGCAGCCTCGGGACAGGTGGAACCTACGAGCAGTACTTC; CDR3 protein: CASSLGTGGTYEQYF
D gene: TRBD1; J gene: TRBJ1-1; clone size: NA; V gene: TRBV7-2; CDR3 DNA: TGTGCCAGCAGCTCGGGACAGCACACTGAAGCTTTCTTT; CDR3 protein: CASSSGQHTEAFF
D gene: TRBD1; J gene: TRBJ2-7; clone size: NA; V gene: TRBV6-6; CDR3 DNA: TGTGCCAGCAGCCTACCTAAGACAGGGGGCTACGAGCAGTACTTC; CDR3 protein: CASSLPKTGGYEQYF
D gene: NA; J gene: TRBJ1-5; clone size: NA; V gene: TRBV4-1; CDR3 DNA: TGCGCCAGCAGCTATCGGGGGACCGGACAGCCCCAGCATTTT; CDR3 protein: CASSYRGTGQPQHF
D gene: TRBD2; J gene: TRBJ2-3; clone size: NA; V gene: TRBV11-2; CDR3 DNA: TGTGCCAGCAGCCCCTTGGGGGGGGAGACAGATACGCAGTATTTT; CDR3 protein: CASSPLGGETDTQYF
D gene: NA; J gene: TRBJ1-5; clone size: NA; V gene: TRBV18; CDR3 DNA: TGTGCCAGCTCACCACCGTTGGGGCCCCAGCATTTT; CDR3 protein: CASSPPLGPQHF
D gene: TRBD1; J gene: TRBJ2-2; clone size: NA; V gene: TRBV11-2; CDR3 DNA: TGTGCCAGCCAGGGGGCTTGGGAGCTGTTTTTT; CDR3 protein: CASQGAWELFF
D gene: TRBD1; J gene: TRBJ1-5; clone size: NA; V gene: TRBV6-6; CDR3 DNA: TGTGCCAGCAACTCCAACAGGGGAGATCGCAATCAGCCCCAGCATTTT; CDR3 protein: CASNSNRGDRNQPQHF
D gene: NA; J gene: TRBJ1-5; clone size: NA; V gene: TRBV2; CDR3 DNA: TGTGCCAGCAGGGACAATAGCAATCAGCCCCAGCATTTT; CDR3 protein: CASRDNSNQPQHF
D gene: NA; J gene: TRBJ1-2; clone size: NA; V gene: TRBV3-1/TRBV3-2; CDR3 DNA: TGTGCCAGCAGCCCTACGCAGGGTTACGGCTACACCTTC; CDR3 protein: CASSPTQGYGYTF
D gene: NA; J gene: TRBJ1-5; clone size: NA; V gene: TRBV7-2; CDR3 DNA: TGTGCCAGCAGCGAGGACGGAAATAGCAATCAGCCCCAGCATTTT; CDR3 protein: CASSEDGNSNQPQHF
D gene: TRBD1; J gene: TRBJ1-6; clone size: NA; V gene: TRBV5-6; CDR3 DNA: TGTGCCAGCAGCTCCCCGGGACAGGGTACTTCACCCCTCCACTTT; CDR3 protein: CASSSPGQGTSPLHF
D gene: NA; J gene: TRBJ1-1; clone size: NA; V gene: TRBV7-8; CDR3 DNA: TGTGCCAGCAGCTGGGGGGCAGGGCTCACGAACACTGAAGCTTTCTTT; CDR3 protein: CASSWGAGLTNTEAFF
D gene: TRBD2; J gene: TRBJ2-1; clone size: NA; V gene: TRBV6-2/TRBV6-3; CDR3 DNA: TGTGCCAGCAGTCTAGCGGGGGGGCCAAGGAATGAGCAGTTCTTC; CDR3 protein: CASSLAGGPRNEQFF
D gene: NA; J gene: TRBJ1-2; clone size: NA; V gene: TRBV4-3; CDR3 DNA: TGCGCCAGCAGCCAAGATAACGACCAGGGTCTAGGCTACACCTTC; CDR3 protein: CASSQDNDQGLGYTF
D gene: TRBD1; J gene: TRBJ1-6; clone size: NA; V gene: TRBV5-5; CDR3 DNA: TGTGCCAGCAGCTTGGGGGACAGGGATGCTTCACCCCTCCACTTT; CDR3 protein: CASSLGDRDASPLHF
D gene: TRBD1; J gene: TRBJ2-2; clone size: NA; V gene: TRBV7-2; CDR3 DNA: TGTGCCAGCAGCACCATGGGCAGGGGGCTAAACACCGGGGAGCTGTTTTTT; CDR3 protein: CASSTMGRGLNTGELFF
D gene: NA; J gene: TRBJ2-5; clone size: once; V gene: TRBV4-1; CDR3 DNA: TGCGCCAGCAGCCAAAGAGGGGGGAACCGGATCCAAGAGACCCAGTACTTC; CDR3 protein: CASSQRGGNRIQETQYF
D gene: TRBD1; J gene: TRBJ2-7; clone size: NA; V gene: TRBV27; CDR3 DNA: TGTGCCAGTCGGGACAGGTTATACGAGCAGTACTTC; CDR3 protein: CASRDRLYEQYF
D gene: NA; J gene: TRBJ1-2; clone size: NA; V gene: TRBV3-1/TRBV3-2; CDR3 DNA: TGTGCCAGCAGGCGCAAACTGACCTATGGCTACACCTTC; CDR3 protein: CASRRKLTYGYTF
D gene: TRBD1; J gene: TRBJ1-5; clone size: NA; V gene: TRBV6-2/TRBV6-3; CDR3 DNA: TGTGCCAGCACCCCCTTCTTTTCACAGGGGGCCGGTCAGCCCCAGCATTTT; CDR3 protein: CASTPFFSQGAGQPQHF
D gene: TRBD2; J gene: TRBJ2-5; clone size: NA; V gene: TRBV4-2; CDR3 DNA: TGTGCCATTACACGACGGGGGACTAGCCAAGAGACCCAGTACTTC; CDR3 protein: CAITRRGTSQETQYF
D gene: TRBD1; J gene: TRBJ1-5; clone size: NA; V gene: TRBV6-5; CDR3 DNA: TGTGCCAGCAGTTACACACAGGGGAGCAATCAGCCCCAGCATTTT; CDR3 protein: CASSYTQGSNQPQHF
D gene: NA; J gene: TRBJ1-2; clone size: NA; V gene: TRBV15; CDR3 DNA: TGTGCCACCAGCAGAGATCTCACCGGGGGTGGCTACACCTTC; CDR3 protein: CATSRDLTGGGYTF
D gene: NA; J gene: TRBJ1-1; clone size: NA; V gene: TRBV5-1; CDR3 DNA: TGCGCCAGCAGCTTGAGGGGTTCCACTGAAGCTTTCTTT; CDR3 protein: CASSLRGSTEAFF
D gene: TRBD2; J gene: TRBJ2-3; clone size: NA; V gene: TRBV27; CDR3 DNA: TGTGCCAGCATTCCTTCGCCCTGGACTAGCGGGGAGAGAACGCAGTATTTT; CDR3 protein: CASIPSPWTSGERTQYF
D gene: NA; J gene: TRBJ1-5; clone size: NA; V gene: TRBV19; CDR3 DNA: TGTGCCAGTAGTATTGGGAGTTTGCGGGGGGCCCAGCCCCAGCATTTT; CDR3 protein: CASSIGSLRGAQPQHF